One TCR beta chain is described in this entry. Its antigen remains unknown. There are 12 residues in the CDR3. Germline CDR1 SQVTM, CDR2 ANQGSEA. Naive CD8+ T cells showed a CD45RO-CCR7+CD27+CD95- phenotype. The sample is drawn from a study of CXCR3-negative and CXCR3-positive naive CD8 T cells. Libraries were UMI-labeled 5' RACE TRB cDNA. TCRdb re-called the 5' RACE reads; one entry per CDR3 protein, DNA not given. Its table records fewer than 55,000 distinct CDR3 sequences. Notes on the study in general: TCR interaction strength was inferred from TRB CDR3 physicochemistry, as CD5 matched across naive subsets. In both naive subsets diversity was comparably high, whereas memory CD8+ cells showed much lower diversity. Most assays used freshly isolated PBMCs, as cryopreservation partially reduced CXCR3.

The sequence was collected from a human donor in good health. Some clones in this sample may be carry-over from other donors' samples. The sample comprised naive CXCR3- CD8+ T cells from blood. Subset specified: CD45RO-CCR7+CD27+CD95- naive CD8+ T cells lacking CXCR3 (TNR3-). The chain links TRBV29-1 to TRBJ2-7; TCRdb's D call of TRBD2 is untestable without DNA. The CDR3: CSVGDYGGEQYF.